Listed here are 9 T cell receptor beta chains from one sample, sequenced in a study of OX40 agonist ivuxolimab in advanced cancers. Clones were sequenced by immunoSEQ multiplex PCR, and TCRdb holds only the in-frame ones, with some missing. This table has more than 100,000 clones, just under 95% appearing once. The starting material was CD4+ or CD8+ T cells sorted from blood, obtained in a trial of the OX40 agonist ivuxolimab. The receptors here all came from an adult with an advanced solid tumor such as melanoma, head and neck, liver or kidney cancer.

This clone occurred once. The genes are TRBV7-9 and TRBJ1-1, with 7 positions matching TRBD1. CDR3 length: 19 residues. After removal of 4 bases from V and 1 base from J, the junction contained 18 bases not matched to a gene. The germline V gene encodes CDR1 SEHNR and CDR2 FQNEAQ (reference sequence). Written as DNA, the CDR3 is TGTGCCAGCAGCTCGGGGGTGGACCGGGACAGAAATTCGAACACTGAAGCTTTCTTT. This encodes CASSSGVDRDRNSNTEAFF.

This clone was seen a single time. DNA of the CDR3: TGTGCCAGCAGTGAGCGAACTAGCGGCCAAGGAGAGCAGTACTTC. It yields the protein CASSERTSGQGEQYF. This rearrangement joins TRBV2 to TRBJ2-7, with 8 bases lining up with TRBD2. V gave up 3 bases and J gave up 7 bases; unmatched junction bases: 11. Germline CDR1 SNHLY, CDR2 FYNNEI. The length of the CDR3 is 15 residues.

The rearrangement joins TRBV15 to TRBJ1-2; 10 bases are shared with TRBD1. Trimming at V came to 5 bases and at J to 5 bases, leaving 8 bases not matched to a gene. Germline CDR1 reads LNHNV; CDR2 reads YYDKDF (reference sequence). This CDR3 has 15 residues. The CDR3 is CATSESGTGAYGYTF. CDR3 in DNA: TGTGCCACCAGCGAGTCCGGGACAGGGGCATATGGCTACACCTTC.

The chain combines TRBV19 with TRBJ2-1; tentative D call: TRBD1 (5 bases). V lost 6 bases, J lost 5 bases, and 14 bases lay in between. The CDR3 contains 14 residues. The V gene's germline CDR1 is LNHDA and CDR2 SQIVND (reference sequence). The CDR3 DNA reads as TGTGCCAGTAGCAGAGCAGGGCGAGACAATGAGCAGTTCTTC. Amino acids: CASSRAGRDNEQFF.

The chain links TRBV11-3 to TRBJ2-3, with TRBD2 identical over 12 bases. V lost 0 bases to trimming and J lost 2 bases; unmatched junction nucleotides: 6. This CDR3 has 18 amino acids. Germline CDR1 SGHNT, CDR2 YENEEA. As DNA, the CDR3 is TGTGCCAGCAGCTTAGATCGGAGACTAGCGGGGGTCACAGATACGCAGTATTTT. Translating it yields CASSLDRRLAGVTDTQYF. The whole variable domain, filled in from reference TRBV11-3 and TRBJ2-3, reads EAGVVQSPRYKIIEKKQPVAFWCNPISGHNTLYWYLQNLGQGPELLIRYENEEAVDDSQLPKDRFSAERLKGVDSTLKIQPAELGDSAVYLCASSLDRRLAGVTDTQYFGPGTRLTVL.

The chain has TRBV10-3 and TRBJ1-1; the D gene is possibly TRBD1 (6 bases). V was pared by 3 bases and J by 6 bases, with 20 bases between. Germline V gives CDR1 ENHRY, CDR2 SYGVKD. The CDR3 runs to 16 residues. DNA of the CDR3: TGTGCCATCAGTGAATCTAAAGGGGGGAGGTTGGCTGAAGCTTTCTTT. Translated, it gives CAISESKGGRLAEAFF.

This clone was counted once. The chain is built from TRBV9 and TRBJ2-3; tentative D call: TRBD2 (5 bases). CDR3 length: 16 amino acids. V dropped 0 bases and J dropped 3 bases, with 14 bases sitting between them. Germline CDR1 and CDR2: SGDLS and YYNGEE. CDR3 protein: CASSVGEGSGTDTQYF. In DNA, the CDR3 is TGTGCCAGCAGCGTAGGTGAGGGTTCGGGAACAGATACGCAGTATTTT.

The chain has TRBV7-6 and TRBJ1-1, with TRBD1 matching 9 bases. The junction had 5 bases not matched to a gene; V was cut back by 5 bases and J by 1 base. The germline CDR1 and CDR2 sequences are SGHVS and FNYEAQ. This CDR3 is 15 amino acids long. The CDR3 loop reads CASSPLQGANTEAFF. DNA for the CDR3: TGTGCCAGCAGCCCGTTACAGGGGGCGAACACTGAAGCTTTCTTT.

The chain links TRBV27 to TRBJ1-5, with D possibly matching TRBD1 (5 bases). In germline, CDR1 is MNHEY, CDR2 SMNVEV (reference sequence). Deletions cut 5 bases from V and 3 bases from J, with 8 bases between. The CDR3 extends over 13 amino acids. In DNA form, the CDR3 reads TGTGCCAGCAGTCCCAGGGTCAATCAGCCCCAGCATTTT. Protein: CASSPRVNQPQHF.